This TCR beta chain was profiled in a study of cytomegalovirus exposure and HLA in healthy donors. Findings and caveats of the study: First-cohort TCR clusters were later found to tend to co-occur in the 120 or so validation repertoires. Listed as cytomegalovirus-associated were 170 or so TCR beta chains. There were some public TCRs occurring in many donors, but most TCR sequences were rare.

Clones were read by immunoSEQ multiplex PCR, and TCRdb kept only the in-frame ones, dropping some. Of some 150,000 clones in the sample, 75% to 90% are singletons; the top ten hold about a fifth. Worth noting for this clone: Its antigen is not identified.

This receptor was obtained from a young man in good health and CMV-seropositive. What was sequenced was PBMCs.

The CDR3 nucleotides are TGTGCCAGTAGGGGACTAGCGGGAGCCACAGATACGCAGTATTTT. It specifies CASRGLAGATDTQYF. The J gene is TRBJ2-3, the V gene TRBV19; 14 bases map to TRBD2. Trimming removed 6 bases from V and 2 bases from J; junction bases left unmatched: 1. There are 15 residues in the CDR3. Germline V gives CDR1 LNHDA, CDR2 SQIVND (reference sequence).